This T cell receptor beta chain was identified during a study of cytomegalovirus exposure and HLA in healthy donors. Study conclusions and caveats: Later analysis associated a missense DCLRE1C variant with TCR beta V- and J-gene trimming. Within the data, a cluster of highly shared sequence variants was likely a sequencing artifact.

The table lists this clone with a few counts. Its specificity is unknown. Relative to the germline gene, one junction end is altered; a read error may explain this. PCR used 60 Vbeta primers and 13 Jbeta primers. Produced via immunoSEQ multiplex PCR; TCRdb's table is partial and in-frame only. The repertoire consists of 250,000 to 350,000 clones, with around 86% occurring once and the leading ten covering less than 4%. The CDR3 consists of 13 residues. The germline V gene has CDR1 SGHNT and CDR2 YYREEE (reference sequence). This receptor was taken from a man aged 40-49 years in good health and CMV-seropositive. The genes are TRBV5-4 and TRBJ1-2; 8 bases fit TRBD1. What was sequenced was PBMCs. The CDR3 DNA reads as TGTGCCAGCAGCACGGGACAGGCCTATCGCTACACCTTC. Translating it yields CASSTGQAYRYTF.